This T cell receptor (beta chain) was captured in a study of CD8 T cells in ankylosing spondylitis listed by TCRdb under 2017. About the full investigation: To find TCR variants linked to disease, the study profiled T cell receptor beta repertoires in ankylosing spondylitis patients and healthy donors. The full study cohort comprised roughly 24 ankylosing spondylitis patients and 85 to 120 healthy donors. Peripheral blood samples were taken, and synovial fluid was additionally collected from ankylosing spondylitis patients.

Here is what the overall study found, with its caveats: In peripheral blood, the disease-linked clones were found at relatively low frequencies and had a CD8+ phenotype. Blood from ankylosing spondylitis patients appeared to be characterized by a TCR beta motif made up of several highly homologous amino acid variants. According to the report, matched synovial fluid samples from ankylosing spondylitis patients were significantly enriched for the disease-linked clones. Some TCR beta motif variants had previously been reported in synovial fluid and blood of reactive arthritis patients, which suggested common disease-initiation mechanisms.

Within its sample, this clonotype is medium-sized (0.01 to 0.1%). No antigen is known for it. There are no base qualities to consult, and no much larger clone falls within one base. Sequencing instrument: Illumina HiSeq 2500. TCR beta libraries were prepared by quantitative 5'-RACE with molecular barcodes. The study's own analysis went as follows. A new computational method, built on a probabilistic model of VDJ rearrangement, was used to identify disease-linked TCR variants. TCRdb passed the public sequencing reads through fastp at Q25 and MiXCR, retaining productive beta sequences. Entries that share a CDR3 protein sequence are merged under the most common genes and DNA. V and J calls and clone size were set by TCRdb, not the authors. In all, the sample holds 8,500 to 9,000 distinct CDR3 sequences, and roughly 3.9% of those were seen once. The ten largest clones represent about 10% of the sample.

The sequence came from a female donor with ankylosing spondylitis or in good health (not recorded which). The sample was blood, either unsorted or a sorted T cell fraction (not recorded which).

In nucleotide form, the sequence is TGTGCCAGCAGCACGGGGCTTAACTATGGCTACACCTTC. Translation gives CASSTGLNYGYTF. The chain is made from TRBV9 and TRBJ1-2; the D gene is perhaps TRBD1, on 5 matching bases. For CDR1 and CDR2, the germline V gene lists SGDLS and YYNGEE. V is clipped by 4 bases and J by 1 base, and the sequence between their germline boundaries is 8 bases long. The CDR3, cysteine through phenylalanine, is 13 amino acids long. The only DNA kept is the CDR3, 39 bases in frame from the first base.